The present TCR beta chain was sequenced within a study of blood T cells in healthy people across ages. Overall study findings and caveats: Using unsorted PBMCs precluded a conclusive naive versus antigen-experienced comparison. The unknown donor CMV status may have confounded expanded clonotype changes.

A sample-barcoded 5' primer and a J-beta primer mix were used in a second PCR of about 6 to 11 cycles. TCRdb re-analysed the 5' RACE reads in MiXCR, keeping a single row per CDR3 protein. The table lists fewer than 2 million distinct CDR3 sequences, roughly 43% of them singletons. This clonotype was found a few times. No antigen is known for it. The sequenced material came from blood. This receptor was taken from a human donor in good health.

CDR3 DNA: TGCAGCGTTGCGGGGTTGGCGATGAGGTCCGGCTACACCTTC. Protein product: CSVAGLAMRSGYTF. The rearrangement joins TRBV29-1 to TRBJ1-2; D remains unclear. V lost 4 bases, J lost 8 bases, and 20 bases lay in between. Germline V gives CDR1 SQVTM, CDR2 ANQGSEA. CDR3 length equals 14 residues. Drawing the rest from reference TRBV29-1 and TRBJ1-2, the complete variable domain is SAVISQKPSRDICQRGTSLTIQCQVDSQVTMMFWYRQQPGQSLTLIATANQGSEATYESGFVIDKFPISRPNLTFSTLTVSNMSPEDSSIYLCSVAGLAMRSGYTFGSGTRLTVV.